This T cell receptor beta chain derives from a study of human T cells and chemical hapten exposure. Findings of the study overall: DPC sensitization produced no change in TCRs with frequency above 1 in 1000. All donors were alopecia patients, so their immunity may differ from that of healthy people.

Time point specified: patch test 1, 2 weeks after DPC sensitization. Treatment indicated: therapeutic diphenylcyclopropenone sensitization with weekly scalp DPC. TCRdb re-derived calls from the RACE reads in MiXCR, one entry per CDR3 protein. Of 350,000 or so distinct CDR3 sequences listed, about 7% were seen once; the top ten hold more than 7%. The junction had 3 bases not matched to a gene; V was cut back by 0 bases and J by 1 base. Germline CDR1 reads MNHEY; CDR2 reads SMNVEV (reference sequence). The CDR3 has 16 residues. This clonotype was detected many times. What it binds is not known. V usage is TRBV27 and J usage is TRBJ2-1; 7 nucleotides agree with TRBD2. The sequence was obtained from a woman between 18 and 29 years old with alopecia areata. Some clones in this sample may be carry-over from other donors' samples. This specimen consisted of whole blood, obtained in connection with sensitization to the hapten diphenylcyclopropenone (DPC). In nucleotides, the CDR3 is TGTGCCAGCAGTTTATCTGGCGGGGGTTCCTACAATGAGCAGTTCTTC. Translating gives CASSLSGGGSYNEQFF.